Below, 27 T cell receptor beta chains from the same sample are listed, as sequenced in a study of persistence of HIV-infected CD4 T cells. Which antigens these TCRs recognize remains unknown. The stimulus was an HIV-1 Gag 15-mer peptide pool, 0.95 to 1 ug/peptide/mL. Sorted nonresponding memory CD4+ T cells were CD40L-negative, CD69-negative, CD45RO-high. The libraries were made with immunoSEQ version 4 in survey mode. The repertoire was sequenced with immunoSEQ multiplex PCR; TCRdb's copy has only in-frame clones and lacks some. There are some 58,000 clones in the sample; 65% to 80% occur only once, and around 1.7% lies in the top ten. The sequences come from CD4+ T cells sorted from PBMCs after roughly 19-hour stimulation, collected from a patient who received antiretroviral therapy. The receptor set was obtained from an adult man with HIV who was CMV-seropositive.

This clone was picked up one time. The chain has TRBV7-4 and TRBJ2-7; D perhaps matches TRBD1 (7 bases). The CDR3 is 14 residues long. The germline V gene has CDR1 SGHVT and CDR2 SQSDAQ. The V end was cut by 2 bases, the J end by 7 bases, with 15 bases between. The chain's CDR3 is CASSLSYQGGEQYF. As DNA, the CDR3 is TGTGCCAGCAGCTTAAGTTATCAGGGGGGAGAGCAGTACTTC.

This clone was observed a few times. The J gene is TRBJ2-7, the V gene TRBV19; 9 bases map to TRBD1. Germline trimming cut 5 bases from V and 4 bases from J; bases unmatched to any gene: 3. CDR1 and CDR2 from the germline V gene are LNHDA and SQIVND (reference sequence). The CDR3 length is 13 residues. In nucleotides, the CDR3 is TGTGCCAGTAGTGGACAGGGGTTTTACGAGCAGTACTTC. As protein: CASSGQGFYEQYF.

The chain links TRBV12-3 or TRBV12-4 to TRBJ1-5; no clear D gene. V was pared by 3 bases and J by 7 bases, with 10 bases between. This CDR3 has 13 amino acids. CDR3 sequence: CASSLNAGQPQHF. CDR3 bases: TGTGCCAGCAGTTTGAATGCGGGGCAGCCCCAGCATTTT.

This clone was seen only a few times. The chain joins TRBV6-4 to TRBJ1-2, with TRBD1 as a possible D gene (5 bases). The CDR3 has 13 residues. Trimming took off 4 bases at V and 4 bases at J, with 10 bases between the two ends. Germline V gene lookup returns CDR1 MRHNA and CDR2 SNTAGT. The CDR3 reads CASSAGGTYGYTF. CDR3 nucleotides: TGTGCCAGCAGTGCAGGAGGGACCTATGGCTACACCTTC.

This chain joins TRBV18 and TRBJ1-6, with 11 bases fitting TRBD1. CDR3 length equals 19 residues. The germline V gene has CDR1 KGHSH and CDR2 LQKENI. V was pared by 3 bases and J by 7 bases, with 14 bases of the junction left unmatched. DNA for the CDR3: TGTGCCAGCTCACCTGAGTCCGGGACAGGGGGAGTAGGGAATTCACCCCTCCACTTT. Translating it yields CASSPESGTGGVGNSPLHF.

This clone was counted once. The chain links TRBV28 to TRBJ2-2; TRBD1 matches at 10 bases. Germline-derived CDR1 and CDR2 are MDHEN and SYDVKM. The ends lost 7 bases at V and 8 bases at J; junction bases unmatched: 10. The CDR3 totals 15 residues. The CDR3 here is CASTSGQGLRGELFF. Here the CDR3 DNA reads TGTGCCAGCACCTCGGGACAGGGGCTTCGGGGGGAGCTGTTTTTT.

Worth noting for this clone: Other nucleotide sequences in the sample specify the same CDR3. The rearrangement uses TRBV27 and TRBJ1-1, with D possibly matching TRBD1 (6 bases). With 6 bases removed from V and 2 bases from J, the gap between germline ends came to 10 bases. The CDR3 spans 13 residues. Germline CDR1 reads MNHEY; CDR2 reads SMNVEV (reference sequence). This chain's CDR3 is CASRKTGNTEAFF. The CDR3 DNA reads as TGTGCCAGCAGAAAGACAGGTAACACTGAAGCTTTCTTT.

The chain employs TRBV29-1 and TRBJ2-4; no firm D call. The V gene's germline CDR1 is SQVTM and CDR2 ANQGSEA. The V gene lost 0 bases and the J gene lost 0 bases, with 6 bases spanning the gap. This CDR3 is 14 amino acids long. Here the CDR3 reads CSVEDGLAKNIQYF. The CDR3 DNA is TGCAGCGTTGAAGATGGGCTAGCCAAAAACATTCAGTACTTC.

Of note for this clone: At one end the junction does not follow the germline gene, possibly because of a read error. The chain carries TRBV2 and TRBJ2-1; tentative D call: TRBD1 (5 bases). The CDR3 is 14 residues long. From germline, CDR1 is SNHLY and CDR2 FYNNEI. The CDR3 DNA follows: TGTGCCACCAGTAGGGGCAGCTCCTACAATGAGCAGTTCTTC. Protein: CATSRGSSYNEQFF. The full variable domain, in which reference TRBV2 and TRBJ2-1 provide the parts outside the CDR3, is EPEVTQTPSHQVTQMGQEVILRCVPISNHLYFYWYRQILGQKVEFLVSFYNNEISEKSEIFDDQFSVERPDGSNFTLKIRSTKLEDSAMYFCATSRGSSYNEQFFGPGTRLTVL.

This chain uses TRBV7-2 with TRBJ2-7; possibly TRBD2 for D (5 bases). The CDR3 loop spans 14 amino acids. Germline assignment: CDR1 SGHTA and CDR2 FQGNSA. The ends were cut back, 4 bases at V and 4 bases at J, with 14 bases in the middle. The CDR3 spells CASSSQARGYEQYF. DNA for the CDR3: TGTGCCAGCAGCTCACAAGCAAGAGGGTACGAGCAGTACTTC.

This clone has only one observation. The rearrangement links TRBV7-6 to TRBJ2-1; D possibly uses TRBD1 or TRBD2 (5 bases each). Germline CDR1 is SGHVS and CDR2 is FNYEAQ. The CDR3 has 14 amino acids. Trimming shortened V by 1 base and J by 8 bases, and 12 bases separated the two germline ends. CDR3 residues: CASSLEGPYDEQFF. As DNA, the CDR3 is TGTGCCAGCAGCTTAGAGGGACCTTACGATGAGCAGTTCTTC.

The V gene is TRBV29-1, the J gene TRBJ2-7; D possibly corresponds to TRBD1 (6 bases). The germline CDR1 and CDR2 sequences are SQVTM and ANQGSEA. V was trimmed by 7 bases and J by 5 bases, leaving 18 bases between them. The CDR3 covers 13 residues. The CDR3 loop reads CSALGDMKHEQYF. The CDR3 bases are TGCAGCGCCCTTGGGGACATGAAACACGAGCAGTACTTC.

The rearrangement joins TRBV15 to TRBJ2-1; unclear D gene. The germline V gene encodes CDR1 LNHNV and CDR2 YYDKDF (reference sequence). CDR3 length: 13 residues. V was shortened by 2 bases and J by 2 bases, with 4 bases between the two germline ends. The CDR3 region is CATSRQTYNEQFF. CDR3 DNA sequence: TGTGCCACCAGCAGACAGACCTACAATGAGCAGTTCTTC.

CDR3 sequence (DNA): TGTGCCAGCAGCCCCACAGGGGGAGAGACCCAGTACTTC. Translated: CASSPTGGETQYF. V gene TRBV5-4 combines with J gene TRBJ2-5; the match to TRBD1 covers 8 bases. CDR1 and CDR2 from the germline V gene are SGHNT and YYREEE (reference sequence). J was trimmed by 4 bases and V by 4 bases; bases with no gene match: 3. The CDR3 loop spans 13 amino acids.

The genes are TRBV6-2 or TRBV6-3 and TRBJ2-2; D unclear. The CDR3 totals 16 residues. Looked up from germline, CDR1 is MNHEY and CDR2 is SVGEGT. The V gene lost 4 bases and the J gene lost 6 bases, with 18 bases spanning the gap. The CDR3 region has the DNA TGTGCCAGCAGTTCCTTTTCGAAGGGTGGGGCCGGGGAGCTGTTTTTT. This codes for CASSSFSKGGAGELFF.

V is TRBV7-2 and J is TRBJ2-3; 10 bases are shared with TRBD2. Germline V gene sequence: CDR1 SGHTA, CDR2 FQGNSA. V was pared by 5 bases and J by 5 bases, with 7 bases of the junction left unmatched. This CDR3 has 15 residues. The CDR3 sequence is CASSDPGLARDTQYF. The CDR3 DNA follows: TGTGCCAGCAGCGACCCGGGACTAGCGAGAGATACGCAGTATTTT.

V gene TRBV3-1 (or the pseudogene TRBV3-2) combines with J gene TRBJ1-3, with D unresolved. V shed 0 bases and J shed 5 bases, with 5 bases lying between them. This CDR3 comprises 13 residues. Looked up from germline, CDR1 is LGHDT and CDR2 is YNNKEL (reference sequence). The CDR3 DNA sequence: TGTGCCAGCAGCCAAGATGTGAGAAACACCATATATTTT. It codes for CASSQDVRNTIYF.

This clone was seen more than once but under ten times. The rearrangement joins TRBV5-1 to TRBJ2-7; TRBD1 or TRBD2 may be the D gene (6 bases each). V was pared by 6 bases and J by 5 bases, with 21 bases between. The CDR3 is 15 amino acids. In germline, CDR1 is SGHRS, CDR2 YFSETQ. The CDR3 sequence: CASTTSWGALDEQYF. In nucleotides, the CDR3 is TGCGCCAGCACGACGTCATGGGGGGCGCTGGACGAGCAGTACTTC.

The gene calls are TRBV3-1 (or the pseudogene TRBV3-2) and TRBJ2-7; 10 nucleotides align to TRBD2. Germline V gene lookup returns CDR1 LGHDT and CDR2 YNNKEL (reference sequence). The CDR3 loop spans 13 amino acids. With V trimmed by 5 bases and J by 6 bases, 4 bases remained unmatched. The CDR3, as DNA: TGTGCCAGCAGCGTAGCGGGGGGTACCGAGCAGTACTTC. Translated: CASSVAGGTEQYF.

This chain's CDR3 is CASSQAVRGKEPQHF. CDR3 DNA: TGTGCCAGCAGCCAAGCGGTAAGAGGGAAGGAGCCCCAGCATTTT. The chain is built from TRBV4-2 and TRBJ1-5; D is unresolved. Germline lookup yields CDR1 LGHNA and CDR2 YNFKEQ. Trimming removed 1 base at V and 8 bases at J, with 15 bases between. The CDR3 is made up of 15 amino acids.

V usage is TRBV19 and J usage is TRBJ2-1; D may match TRBD1 or TRBD2 (5 bases each). The CDR3 loop spans 15 amino acids. V lost 5 bases and J lost 1, with 12 bases in between. Per the germline V gene, CDR1 is LNHDA and CDR2 is SQIVND (reference sequence). The chain's CDR3 is CASSSGRQSYNEQFF. The DNA of the CDR3 is TGTGCCAGTAGTTCGGGACGGCAATCCTACAATGAGCAGTTCTTC.

The chain employs TRBV28 and TRBJ1-5; TRBD1 is a possible D gene (5 bases). V was trimmed by 5 bases and J by 4 bases, leaving 9 bases between them. Germline V gene sequence: CDR1 MDHEN, CDR2 SYDVKM. The CDR3 is 13 residues long. CDR3 DNA: TGTGCCAGCAGTGCAGGGAATAATCAGCCCCAGCATTTT. Its protein product is CASSAGNNQPQHF.

The chain uses TRBV18 and TRBJ1-1; D perhaps matches TRBD1 (5 bases). This CDR3 contains 15 residues. V lost 2 bases, J lost 0 bases, and 10 bases lay in between. Germline lookup yields CDR1 KGHSH and CDR2 LQKENI. The CDR3 spells CASSPLGELNTEAFF. In DNA, the CDR3 is TGTGCCAGCTCACCATTGGGGGAATTGAACACTGAAGCTTTCTTT. Full variable domain (remainder filled in from reference TRBV18 and TRBJ1-1): NAGVMQNPRHLVRRRGQEARLRCSPMKGHSHVYWYRQLPEEGLKFMVYLQKENIIDESGMPKERFSAEFPKEGPSILRIQQVVRGDSAAYFCASSPLGELNTEAFFGQGTRLTVV.

The J gene is TRBJ1-4, the V gene TRBV7-9; D possibly corresponds to TRBD1 (5 bases). The length of the CDR3 is 14 residues. Germline lookup yields CDR1 SEHNR and CDR2 FQNEAQ (reference sequence). Trimming cost V 6 bases and J 4 bases, with 12 bases left between them. CDR3 region: CASSPGRGNEKLFF. The CDR3 DNA is TGTGCCAGCAGTCCAGGGCGGGGTAATGAAAAACTGTTTTTT.

This chain joins TRBV5-1 and TRBJ1-1; D ambiguous. Trimming pared 0 bases from V and 4 bases from J, leaving 10 bases between. Germline assignment: CDR1 SGHRS and CDR2 YFSETQ. The CDR3 is 14 residues long. The DNA for the CDR3 is TGCGCCAGCAGCTTGGAAACGGGGAGCACTGAAGCTTTCTTT. It codes for CASSLETGSTEAFF. Using reference TRBV5-1 and TRBJ1-1 for the parts outside the CDR3, the full variable domain is KAGVTQTPRYLIKTRGQQVTLSCSPISGHRSVSWYQQTPGQGLQFLFEYFSETQRNKGNFPGRFSGRQFSNSRSEMNVSTLELGDSALYLCASSLETGSTEAFFGQGTRLTVV.

The V call is TRBV4-2, the J call TRBJ2-3; D is undetermined. Between the trimmed V and J ends, which lost 0 bases and 4 bases, there was a span of 17 bases. Germline loops: CDR1 LGHNA, CDR2 YNFKEQ. The CDR3 has 17 amino acids. The CDR3 nucleotides read TGTGCCAGCAGCCAAGATCGTATAGGACGCCACTCAGATACGCAGTATTTT. Translating it yields CASSQDRIGRHSDTQYF.

The genes are TRBV6-5 and TRBJ1-1; D not certain. Per the germline V gene, CDR1 is MNHEY and CDR2 is SVGAGI. The CDR3 contains 15 residues. The germline V and J ends were trimmed by 6 bases and 2 bases, with 16 bases remaining between them. The CDR3 loop reads CASRDSQYPNTEAFF. CDR3 nucleotide sequence: TGTGCCAGCAGAGACTCCCAATATCCCAACACTGAAGCTTTCTTT.